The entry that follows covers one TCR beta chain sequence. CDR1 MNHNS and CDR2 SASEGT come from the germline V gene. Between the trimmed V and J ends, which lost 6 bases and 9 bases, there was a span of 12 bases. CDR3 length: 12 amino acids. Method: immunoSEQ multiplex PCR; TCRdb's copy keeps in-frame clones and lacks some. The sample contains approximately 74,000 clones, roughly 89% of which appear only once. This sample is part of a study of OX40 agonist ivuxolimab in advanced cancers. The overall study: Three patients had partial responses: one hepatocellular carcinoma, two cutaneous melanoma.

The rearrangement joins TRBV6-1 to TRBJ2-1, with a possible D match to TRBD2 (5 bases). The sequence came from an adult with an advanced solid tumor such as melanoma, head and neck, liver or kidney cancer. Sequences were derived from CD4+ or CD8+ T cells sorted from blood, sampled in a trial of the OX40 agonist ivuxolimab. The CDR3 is CASRTSGPEQFF. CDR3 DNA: TGTGCCAGCAGAACGAGCGGACCTGAGCAGTTCTTC.